The clone carrying this TCR beta chain was seen only once. Missing from this donor's record is the CMV serostatus. Germline CDR1 reads SGHAT; CDR2 reads FQNNGV. V gave up 4 bases and J gave up 5 bases; unmatched junction bases: 8. This CDR3 is 15 amino acids long. This sample is part of a study of cytomegalovirus exposure and HLA in healthy donors. The study ran its PCR with 60 Vbeta and 13 Jbeta primers. Authors' analysis steps: An analysis performed later counted roughly 79 million unique TCR beta chains (approximately 11 million of them shared). Libraries were prepared by immunoSEQ multiplex PCR; TCRdb keeps only in-frame clonotypes and omits some of them. The DNA was the basis for D and trimming; V, J and clone size are from that table. The sample carries some 130,000 clones, around 63% recorded once.

The source of this sequence is a human donor in good health. The chain uses TRBV11-2 and TRBJ1-2, with TRBD1 matching 9 bases. Material: PBMCs. Written as DNA, the CDR3 is TGTGCCAGCAGCTCCGGGACAGGGTTAGGTTATGGCTACACCTTC. Its translation is CASSSGTGLGYGYTF. The full variable domain, completed using reference TRBV11-2 and TRBJ1-2, is EAGVAQSPRYKIIEKRQSVAFWCNPISGHATLYWYQQILGQGPKLLIQFQNNGVVDDSQLPKDRFSAERLKGVDSTLKIQPAKLEDSAVYLCASSSGTGLGYGYTFGSGTRLTVV.